The rows below give T cell receptor beta chains drawn from one sample of a study of blood T cells in healthy people across ages. TCRdb itself ran the 5' RACE reads through MiXCR, one entry per CDR3 protein. Found here are 550,000 to 650,000 distinct CDR3 sequences, about a quarter of them singletons; the top ten hold approximately 4%. The data also belong to a second study, concerning T cells of mothers and their children.

Material: blood. These TCRs come from a boy aged 2-9 years in good health. The CDR3 runs from the conserved cysteine through the conserved F or W. A D gene is named only where the DNA matches it firmly. Rows give clone size only sometimes, using once, few, many, or a class for an expanded clone.

d_gene,v_gene,abundance,j_gene,len,CDR3nt,CDR3aa
NA,TRBV7-9,NA,TRBJ2-7,13,TGTGCCAGCAGCCCTTCCGAACGCTACGAGCAGTACTTC,CASSPSERYEQYF
NA,TRBV19,few,TRBJ1-5,15,TGTGCCAGTAGTATGAGTTCCGGGGGCGGTCAGCCCCAGCATTTT,CASSMSSGGGQPQHF
NA,TRBV11-2,few,TRBJ1-1,15,TGTGCCAGCAGCTCAACTGCCGGATTGAACACTGAAGCTTTCTTT,CASSSTAGLNTEAFF
TRBD2,TRBV7-6,NA,TRBJ2-1,17,TGTGCCAGCAGCTTAACCGGGACTAGCGGGACTTACAATGAGCAGTTCTTC,CASSLTGTSGTYNEQFF
NA,TRBV27,NA,TRBJ2-7,14,TGTGCCAGCAGTTCCTCGGACAGCCCCAAGGCCCAGTACTTC,CASSSSDSPKAQYF
NA,TRBV7-2,many,TRBJ2-5,14,TGTGCCAGCAGCTTACGGGGACACCAAGAGACCCAGTACTTC,CASSLRGHQETQYF
NA,TRBV12-3/TRBV12-4,few,TRBJ2-5,13,TGTGCCGGCAGTTTGGACGGTTATGAGACCCAGTACTTC,CAGSLDGYETQYF
NA,TRBV28,few,TRBJ2-7,13,TGTGCCAGCACCACAGGGCTTATCACCGAGCAGTACTTC,CASTTGLITEQYF
NA,TRBV12-3/TRBV12-4,NA,TRBJ2-5,14,TGTGCCAGCAGAGAACTGGGGGATTTCGAGACCCAGTACTTC,CASRELGDFETQYF
TRBD2,TRBV20-1,NA,TRBJ2-3,13,TGCAGTGCGGGCGGGACTAGCGGTCTTGGGCAGTATTTT,CSAGGTSGLGQYF
NA,TRBV6-2/TRBV6-3,NA,TRBJ1-5,17,TGTGCCAGCAGTATTCCCCCCCCAGTGTGTGGCGTCCAGCCCCAGCATTTT,CASSIPPPVCGVQPQHF
TRBD1,TRBV7-2,NA,TRBJ2-4,16,TGTGCCAGCAGCTTATTTGGGACAGGGGGCATAAACATTCAGTACTTC,CASSLFGTGGINIQYF
NA,TRBV5-5,few,TRBJ1-2,13,TGTGCCAGCAGCTTGGAACCAGGCTATGGCTACACCTTC,CASSLEPGYGYTF
NA,TRBV20-1,NA,TRBJ2-3,16,TGCAGTGCTAGAGATATGGCGTCCCACAGCACAGATACGCAGTATTTT,CSARDMASHSTDTQYF
NA,TRBV6-5,NA,TRBJ2-3,12,TGTGCCAGCAGTTCTCGGAGGGATACGCAGTATTTT,CASSSRRDTQYF
TRBD1,TRBV12-3/TRBV12-4,once,TRBJ1-2,13,TGTGCCAGCAGTTGGGACAGCAACCCCAGCTACACCTTC,CASSWDSNPSYTF
NA,TRBV20-1,few,TRBJ1-1,11,TGCAGTGCTAGAACTCACACTGAAGCTTTCTTT,CSARTHTEAFF
TRBD1,TRBV2,few,TRBJ1-5,15,TGTGCCAGCCGCTTAACGGGACAGGGTCTTCAGCCCCAGCATTTT,CASRLTGQGLQPQHF
NA,TRBV3-1,NA,TRBJ1-1,14,TGTGCCAGCAGCCTAATGGCGGGCGAAACTGAAGCTTTCTTT,CASSLMAGETEAFF
TRBD2,TRBV7-6,NA,TRBJ2-3,13,TGTGCCAGCAGCTTAATGGGGGGGGGTCCTGCATATTTT,CASSLMGGGPAYF
NA,TRBV5-5,NA,TRBJ2-5,14,TGTGCCAGCAGCTTGTATGGAAATCAAGAGACCCAGTACTTC,CASSLYGNQETQYF
NA,TRBV27,many,TRBJ2-7,13,TGTGCCAGCAGCTTGGGCACAGCCTACGAGCAGTACTTC,CASSLGTAYEQYF
NA,TRBV7-9,NA,TRBJ2-5,15,TGTGCCAGCAGCTTAACCGGAGGGGACCAAGAGACCCAGTACTTC,CASSLTGGDQETQYF
NA,TRBV4-1,NA,TRBJ2-1,15,TGCGCCAGCAGCCAAGACCGTCCAGGTCGGTCGGAGCAGTTCTTC,CASSQDRPGRSEQFF
TRBD2,TRBV6-5,NA,TRBJ2-5,19,TGTGCCAGCAGTTCGTTAGGCGTTGGAGCGGGAGGGCCTGGGGAGACCCAGTACTTC,CASSSLGVGAGGPGETQYF
NA,TRBV12-3/TRBV12-4,NA,TRBJ2-1,15,TGTGCCAGCAGTATCACAGGGAGTTCCTACAATGAGCAGTTCTTC,CASSITGSSYNEQFF
NA,TRBV6-6,NA,TRBJ2-7,13,TGTGCCAGCAGCGCAGCCTACTCCTACGAGCAGTACTTC,CASSAAYSYEQYF
NA,TRBV7-9,few,TRBJ2-6,15,TGTGCCAGCAGCTTAGGAGGGATAGGGGCCAACGTCCTGACTTTC,CASSLGGIGANVLTF
TRBD2,TRBV6-1,NA,TRBJ2-2,17,TGTGCCAGCAGTCTCACCGGGACTAGCTGGGGGGCCGGGGAGCTGTTTTTT,CASSLTGTSWGAGELFF